This T cell receptor beta chain originates from a study of T cell responses to AZD1222 COVID-19 vaccine. The study's findings and limits: Elevations in Spike-specific TCR breadth and depth followed administration of two AZD1222 doses.

Pooled in the analysis were second doses at about 4 or about 12 weeks. Note on this clone: Its antigen is undetermined.

Germline lookup yields CDR1 SNHLY and CDR2 FYNNEI. Trimming removed 4 bases from V and 5 bases from J, with 14 bases in between. CDR3 length: 14 residues. Clones were sequenced by immunoSEQ multiplex PCR, and TCRdb holds only the in-frame ones, with some missing. In the table there are fewer than 65,000 clones, roughly 90% of which are singletons. The receptor comes from an adult who received the AZD1222 COVID-19 vaccine. Sequenced material: peripheral blood, taken 28 days after the second AZD1222 dose. The rearrangement links TRBV2 to TRBJ2-5; a possible D gene is TRBD2 (5 bases). CDR3 coding DNA: TGTGCCAGCAGTGTAGGTAGTAGCGTGGAGACCCAGTACTTC. Translation gives CASSVGSSVETQYF.